This T cell receptor beta chain was profiled in a study of blood T cell repertoires in COVID-19. At the level of the study: The cDNA or gDNA used as material had been derived from T cells, B-cell-depleted T cells, or PBMCs.

CDR1 is MNHEY and CDR2 is SMNVEV in the germline V gene (reference sequence). CDR3 length: 12 amino acids. The germline V and J ends were trimmed by 3 bases and 11 bases, with 14 bases remaining between them. How the authors handled the data: Amplifying reference gene primers gave estimates of nucleated cell counts. Repertoires were generated with immunoSEQ multiplex PCR, while TCRdb's copy carries only in-frame clones and drops some. D and trimming were read from the DNA, whereas the V and J calls and clone size are those reported in that table. The table records some 73,000 clones, more than 60% of them present only once.

This chain joins TRBV27 and TRBJ2-7; TRBD2 is a possible D gene (6 bases). The sequence derives from a man aged 60-69 years with acute or convalescent COVID-19. Sequencing used peripheral blood. CDR3 sequence: CASSLGGRKKYF. The CDR3, as DNA: TGTGCCAGCAGTTTGGGAGGCCGCAAGAAGTACTTC.